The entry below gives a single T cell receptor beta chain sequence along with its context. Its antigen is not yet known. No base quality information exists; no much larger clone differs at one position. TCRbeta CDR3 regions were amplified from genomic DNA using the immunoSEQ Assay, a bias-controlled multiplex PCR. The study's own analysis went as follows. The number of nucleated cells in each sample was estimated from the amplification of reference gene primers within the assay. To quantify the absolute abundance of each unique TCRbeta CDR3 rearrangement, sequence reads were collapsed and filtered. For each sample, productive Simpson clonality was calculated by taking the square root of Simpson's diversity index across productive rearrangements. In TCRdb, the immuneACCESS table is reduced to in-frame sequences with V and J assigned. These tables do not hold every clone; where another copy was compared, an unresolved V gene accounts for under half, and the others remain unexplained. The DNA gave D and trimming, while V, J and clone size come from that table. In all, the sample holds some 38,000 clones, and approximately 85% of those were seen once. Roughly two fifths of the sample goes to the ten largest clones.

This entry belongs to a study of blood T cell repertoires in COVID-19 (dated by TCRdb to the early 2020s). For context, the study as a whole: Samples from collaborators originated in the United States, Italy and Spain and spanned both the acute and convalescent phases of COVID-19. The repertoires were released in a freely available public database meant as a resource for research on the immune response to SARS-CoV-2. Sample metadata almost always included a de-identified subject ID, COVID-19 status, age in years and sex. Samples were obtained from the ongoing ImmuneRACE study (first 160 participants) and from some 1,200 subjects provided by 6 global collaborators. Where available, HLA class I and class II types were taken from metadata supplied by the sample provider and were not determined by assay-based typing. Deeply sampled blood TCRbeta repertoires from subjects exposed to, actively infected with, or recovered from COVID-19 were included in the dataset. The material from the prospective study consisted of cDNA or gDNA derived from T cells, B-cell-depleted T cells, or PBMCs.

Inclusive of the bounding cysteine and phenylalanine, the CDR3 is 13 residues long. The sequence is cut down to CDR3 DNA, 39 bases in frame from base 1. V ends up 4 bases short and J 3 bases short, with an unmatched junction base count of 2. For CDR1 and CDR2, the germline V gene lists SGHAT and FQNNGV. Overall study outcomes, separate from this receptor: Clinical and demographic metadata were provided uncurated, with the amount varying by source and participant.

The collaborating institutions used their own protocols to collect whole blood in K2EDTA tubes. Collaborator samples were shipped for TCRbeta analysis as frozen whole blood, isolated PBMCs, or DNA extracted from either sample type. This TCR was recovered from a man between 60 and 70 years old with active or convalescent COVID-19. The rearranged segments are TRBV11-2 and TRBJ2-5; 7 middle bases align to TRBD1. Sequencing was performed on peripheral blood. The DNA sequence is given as TGTGCCAGCAGCTCGACAGGGAAAGAGACCCAGTACTTC. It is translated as CASSSTGKETQYF.